This TCR beta chain appears in the sequencing data of a study of blood T cell repertoires in COVID-19. Study as a whole: Researchers got acute and convalescent COVID-19 samples from the United States, Italy and Spain.

Participant age was about 18 to 89 years, and participants resided in fewer than 25 US areas. The CDR3 sequence is 14 residues long. The germline V gene has CDR1 LNHDA and CDR2 SQIVND (reference sequence). V shed 5 bases, J shed 3 bases, and the junction held 4 bases outside the gene matches. Authors' methods: Researchers report that nucleated cell counts were estimated from reference gene primer amplification. TCRdb's table, derived via immunoSEQ multiplex PCR, lists solely in-frame clones and lacks some. Clone size and the V and J calls come from that table; the DNA yielded D and trimming. The table has nearly 400,000 clones, 89% seen once.

The source of this sequence is a woman in her 30s who had recovered from COVID-19. Specimen: PBMCs or T cells enriched from blood (not recorded which). The gene calls are TRBV19 and TRBJ2-7, with 10 bases matching TRBD2. The CDR3 DNA follows: TGTGCCAGTAGTGGGCTAGCGGGAGTCTACGAGCAGTACTTC. This sequence encodes CASSGLAGVYEQYF.